This T cell receptor (beta chain) came from a study of cytomegalovirus exposure and HLA in healthy donors. Worth noting for this clone: What it binds is unknown.

Primers included in the PCR were 60 Vbeta and 13 Jbeta primers. Sequencing used immunoSEQ multiplex PCR; TCRdb keeps in-frame clones, though not all of them. The sample contains roughly 200,000 clones, approximately 79% of which appear only once. Notes on the study in general: The study labeled 164 TCR beta chains cytomegalovirus-associated. An Asian-associated ancestry cluster reportedly showed fewer N-insertions than the roughly 700-donor mean in a later analysis.

This TCR came from a man over 45 in good health and CMV-seronegative. Sequencing was performed on PBMCs.

The CDR3 reads CASIQRTGPDTQYF. Here the CDR3 DNA reads TGTGCCAGCATCCAGCGGACAGGGCCAGATACGCAGTATTTT. The genes are TRBV28 and TRBJ2-3; 8 bases are a match to TRBD1. The CDR3 runs 14 residues. V shed 7 bases, J shed 4 bases, and the junction held 7 bases outside the gene matches. The germline V gene has CDR1 MDHEN and CDR2 SYDVKM.